The clone carrying this T cell receptor beta chain came up a few times. This sample stems from a study of cytomegalovirus exposure and HLA in healthy donors. The CDR3 has 13 residues. CDR1 and CDR2 (germline): SGHVS, FQNEAQ. Trimming took 0 bases from V and 10 from J, leaving 10 bases between them. PCR involved 60 Vbeta and 13 Jbeta primers. Libraries were prepared by immunoSEQ multiplex PCR; TCRdb keeps only in-frame clonotypes and omits some of them. The sample carries some 80,000 clones, around 10% recorded once. The sequence derives from a man between 60 and 70 years old in good health and CMV-seropositive. Sequencing was carried out using PBMCs. This chain uses TRBV7-8 with TRBJ2-1; weak D call: TRBD2 (5 bases). This CDR3 is CASSLAGSDEQFF. CDR3 sequence (DNA): TGTGCCAGCAGCTTAGCGGGGAGCGACGAGCAGTTCTTC.